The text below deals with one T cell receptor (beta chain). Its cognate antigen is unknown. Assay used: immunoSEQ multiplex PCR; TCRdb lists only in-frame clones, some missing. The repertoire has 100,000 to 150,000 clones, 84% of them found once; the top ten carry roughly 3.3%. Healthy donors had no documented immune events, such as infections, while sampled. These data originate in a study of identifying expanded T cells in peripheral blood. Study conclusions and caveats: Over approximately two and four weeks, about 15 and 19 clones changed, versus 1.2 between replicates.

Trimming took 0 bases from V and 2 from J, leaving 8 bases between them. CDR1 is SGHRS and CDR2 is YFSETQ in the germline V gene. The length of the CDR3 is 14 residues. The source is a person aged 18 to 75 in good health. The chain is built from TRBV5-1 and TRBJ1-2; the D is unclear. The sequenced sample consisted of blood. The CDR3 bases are TGCGCCAGCAGCTTGGGCGGTCCCAACTATGGCTACACCTTC. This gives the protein CASSLGGPNYGYTF.